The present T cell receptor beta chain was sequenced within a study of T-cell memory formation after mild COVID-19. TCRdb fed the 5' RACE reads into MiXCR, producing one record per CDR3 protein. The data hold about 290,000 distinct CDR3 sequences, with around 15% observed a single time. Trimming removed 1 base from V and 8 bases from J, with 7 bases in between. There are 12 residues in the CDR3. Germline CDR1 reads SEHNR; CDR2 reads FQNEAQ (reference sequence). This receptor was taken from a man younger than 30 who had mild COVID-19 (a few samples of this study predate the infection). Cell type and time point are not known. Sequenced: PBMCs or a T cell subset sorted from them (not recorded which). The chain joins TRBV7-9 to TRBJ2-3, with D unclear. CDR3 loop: CASSLGIRTQYF. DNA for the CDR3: TGTGCCAGCAGCTTAGGAATTCGTACGCAGTATTTT.